This TCR beta chain was recorded in a study of T cells in Graves' hyperthyroidism and ophthalmopathy. Study results and limitations: Stable hyperthyroidism was separated from ophthalmopathy by a model based on 13 V-J features. Ophthalmopathy got predicted by the model a median roughly 6.1 months before its onset. Most thyroid clonotypes expanded above 0.001 were also detected in blood.

This clonotype was detected a few times. The antigen is not known. Germline-derived CDR1 and CDR2 are DFQATT and SNEGSKA (reference sequence). The CDR3 covers 15 residues. V shed 1 base, J shed 4 bases, and the junction held 6 bases outside the gene matches. TCR beta CDR3 region amplification was performed from RNA transcripts. In the first-round RT-PCR of the TCR CDR3, the HTBI primer set was used. TCRdb re-called the multiplex PCR reads through MiXCR, storing one row per CDR3 protein. The table includes hundreds of thousands of distinct CDR3 sequences, roughly 46% detected once. The TCR originated in an adult man with Graves' disease, either hyperthyroidism or ophthalmopathy (not recorded which). The sequenced sample consisted of peripheral blood or thyroid tissue (not recorded which). The chain links TRBV20-1 to TRBJ2-7; the match to TRBD1 covers 11 bases. The chain's CDR3 is CSARAAGQGGYEQYF. CDR3 in DNA: TGCAGTGCTAGAGCGGCGGGACAGGGGGGGTACGAGCAGTACTTC.